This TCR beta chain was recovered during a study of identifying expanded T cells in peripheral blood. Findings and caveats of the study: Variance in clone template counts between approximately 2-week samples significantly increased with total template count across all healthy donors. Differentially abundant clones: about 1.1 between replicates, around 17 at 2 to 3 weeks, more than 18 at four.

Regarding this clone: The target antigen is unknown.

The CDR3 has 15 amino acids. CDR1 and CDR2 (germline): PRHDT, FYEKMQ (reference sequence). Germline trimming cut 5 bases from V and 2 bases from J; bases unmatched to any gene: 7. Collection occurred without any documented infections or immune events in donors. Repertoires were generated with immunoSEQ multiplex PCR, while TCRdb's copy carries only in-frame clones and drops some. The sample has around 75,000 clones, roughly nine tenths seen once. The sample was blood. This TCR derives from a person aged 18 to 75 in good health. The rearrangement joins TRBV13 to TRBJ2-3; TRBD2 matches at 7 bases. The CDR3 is CASSRAGVPTDTQYF. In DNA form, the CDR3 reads TGTGCCAGCAGCAGGGCGGGGGTCCCCACAGATACGCAGTATTTT.